This T cell receptor beta chain stems from a study of response to subunit inactivated influenza vaccine. Study-wide results and caveats: The authors offered the suggestion that each seasonal influenza vaccination recruits few new T cells.

Germline CDR1 DFQATT, CDR2 SNEGSKA (reference sequence). After removal of 4 bases from V and 3 bases from J, the junction contained 2 bases not matched to a gene. This CDR3 has 14 amino acids. This clonotype was seen a few times. What it binds is unknown. TCRdb itself ran the RT-PCR reads through MiXCR, one entry per CDR3 protein. The table records 500,000 to 600,000 distinct CDR3 sequences, around 10% of them present only once. These data also formed part of another study, on T cells expressing NK-cell markers. That work adds: TCR beta cDNA was generated via 5'RACE template switching incorporating UMIs.

The genes are TRBV20-1 and TRBJ2-1; the match to TRBD2 covers 11 bases. The specimen comprised PBMCs from blood, sampled on the day of vaccination. The TCR originated in a middle-aged man who received an inactivated influenza vaccine. CDR3 DNA: TGCAGTGCTAATAGCGGGAGGGTCTACAATGAGCAGTTCTTC. It encodes CSANSGRVYNEQFF.